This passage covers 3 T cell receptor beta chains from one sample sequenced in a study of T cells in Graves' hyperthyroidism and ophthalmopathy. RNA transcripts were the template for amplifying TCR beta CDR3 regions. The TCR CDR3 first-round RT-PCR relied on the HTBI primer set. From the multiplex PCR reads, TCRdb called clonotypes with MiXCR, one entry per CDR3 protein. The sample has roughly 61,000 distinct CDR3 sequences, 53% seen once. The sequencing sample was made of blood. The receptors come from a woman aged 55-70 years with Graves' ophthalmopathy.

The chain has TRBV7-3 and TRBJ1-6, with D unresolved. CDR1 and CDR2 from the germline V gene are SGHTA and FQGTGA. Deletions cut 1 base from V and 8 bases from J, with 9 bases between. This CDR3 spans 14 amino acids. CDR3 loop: CASSLMGEDSPLHF. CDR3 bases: TGTGCCAGCAGCTTAATGGGTGAGGATTCACCCCTCCACTTT.

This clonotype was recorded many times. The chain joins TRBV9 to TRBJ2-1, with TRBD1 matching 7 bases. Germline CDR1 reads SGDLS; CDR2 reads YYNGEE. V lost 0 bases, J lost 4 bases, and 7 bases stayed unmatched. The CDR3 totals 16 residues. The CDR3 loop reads CASSVVGQETYNEQFF. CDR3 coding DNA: TGTGCCAGCAGCGTAGTTGGACAGGAAACTTACAATGAGCAGTTCTTC. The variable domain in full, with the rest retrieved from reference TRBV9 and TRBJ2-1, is DSGVTQTPKHLITATGQRVTLRCSPRSGDLSVYWYQQSLDQGLQFLIQYYNGEERAKGNILERFSAQQFPDLHSELNLSSLELGDSALYFCASSVVGQETYNEQFFGPGTRLTVL.

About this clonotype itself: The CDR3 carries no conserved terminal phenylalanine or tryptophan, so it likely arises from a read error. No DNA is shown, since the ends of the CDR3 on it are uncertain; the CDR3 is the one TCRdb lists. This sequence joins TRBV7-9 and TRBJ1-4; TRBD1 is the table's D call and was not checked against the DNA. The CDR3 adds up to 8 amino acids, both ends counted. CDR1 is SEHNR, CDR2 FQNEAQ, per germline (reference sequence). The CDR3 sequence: CASTLQGV.